The 5 T cell receptor beta chains below were found in one sample sequenced in a study of read filtering for tumor transcriptome and immune sequencing. From about 0.4 ug of RNA, a library with molecular barcoded alpha/delta and beta/gamma adaptors was made. TCRdb used MiXCR to reprocess the reads, holding one entry per CDR3 protein. The profile shows 46,000 or so distinct CDR3 sequences, roughly a fifth of them singletons. Sequencing input: a population of CD138-negative cells sorted from bone marrow. Receptor source: a donor at least 40 years old with multiple myeloma.

This clonotype was seen a few times. J is TRBJ1-1 and V is TRBV6-1, with D hard to call. Trimming took off 7 bases at V and 11 bases at J, with 17 bases between the two ends. CDR1 MNHNS and CDR2 SASEGT come from the germline V gene. CDR3 size: 12 residues. CDR3 sequence: CASTRHASEAFF. The CDR3 region has the DNA TGTGCCAGCACTAGACATGCCTCCGAGGCTTTCTTT.

This clonotype was seen ten or more times. The chain carries TRBV3-1 and TRBJ2-5; 8 positions agree with TRBD2. Per germline, CDR1 LGHDT and CDR2 YNNKEL (reference sequence). V dropped 4 bases and J dropped 4; count of bases not matched to a gene: 14. The CDR3 contains 17 residues. CDR3 region: CASSRAGGAGERETQYF. For the CDR3, the DNA is TGTGCCAGCAGCCGGGCCGGGGGAGCGGGAGAACGAGAGACCCAGTACTTC.

This clonotype was counted only a few times. J is TRBJ2-7 and V is TRBV5-6; D is unclear. Per the germline V gene, CDR1 is SGHDT and CDR2 is YYEEEE. CDR3 length: 15 amino acids. The V end lost 4 bases, the J end lost 2 bases, and 16 bases lay between the germline ends. Here the CDR3 DNA reads TGTGCCAGCAGCCGACTGTCTGTTCGCCCCTACGAGCAGTACTTC. Translated, it gives CASSRLSVRPYEQYF.

This clonotype was seen a handful of times. V usage is TRBV7-3 and J usage is TRBJ2-3; 8 nucleotides line up with TRBD1. The CDR3 totals 15 residues. CDR1 and CDR2 from the germline V gene are SGHTA and FQGTGA. V shed 1 base and J 5 bases; nucleotides not matched to a gene: 5. DNA of the CDR3: TGTGCCAGCAGCTTAATTCAGGGGGCCGTAGATACGCAGTATTTT. As protein: CASSLIQGAVDTQYF.

This clonotype has a count of ten or more. The chain is built from TRBV7-3 and TRBJ2-3; no reliable D call. The germline V gene has CDR1 SGHTA and CDR2 FQGTGA. V was trimmed by 0 bases and J by 4 bases, leaving 8 bases between them. This CDR3 region has 14 residues. The CDR3 is CASSLTWGSDTQYF. The CDR3 DNA follows: TGTGCCAGCAGCTTAACGTGGGGATCAGATACGCAGTATTTT.